This TCR beta chain is drawn from a study of Ad26.COV2.S vaccination and SARS-CoV-2 variants. Treatment reported: about 20 received Ad26.COV2.S at low or high dose, single or two shots; five or six received placebo; per-sample allocation not given. All samples were drawn on day 63, counting from the first vaccine or placebo injection. TCRdb keeps only in-frame clones here, not all; method: immunoSEQ multiplex PCR. The sample holds hundreds of thousands of clones; about nine tenths are singletons and the top ten take roughly 3.1%. Germline V gives CDR1 SGHDT, CDR2 YYEEEE. The CDR3 covers 15 residues. Trimming removed 3 bases from V and 8 bases from J; junction bases left unmatched: 6.

The receptor comes from a person between 18 and 59 years old who received the Ad26.COV2.S COVID-19 vaccine or a placebo. This sequence joins TRBV5-6 and TRBJ1-6, with 9 positions matching TRBD1. The source material was peripheral blood, sampled in a trial of Ad26.COV2.S vaccine versus placebo. The CDR3 nucleotides read TGTGCCAGCAGCTCCCCGGGACAGGGTCATTCACCCCTCCACTTT. This translates into CASSSPGQGHSPLHF.